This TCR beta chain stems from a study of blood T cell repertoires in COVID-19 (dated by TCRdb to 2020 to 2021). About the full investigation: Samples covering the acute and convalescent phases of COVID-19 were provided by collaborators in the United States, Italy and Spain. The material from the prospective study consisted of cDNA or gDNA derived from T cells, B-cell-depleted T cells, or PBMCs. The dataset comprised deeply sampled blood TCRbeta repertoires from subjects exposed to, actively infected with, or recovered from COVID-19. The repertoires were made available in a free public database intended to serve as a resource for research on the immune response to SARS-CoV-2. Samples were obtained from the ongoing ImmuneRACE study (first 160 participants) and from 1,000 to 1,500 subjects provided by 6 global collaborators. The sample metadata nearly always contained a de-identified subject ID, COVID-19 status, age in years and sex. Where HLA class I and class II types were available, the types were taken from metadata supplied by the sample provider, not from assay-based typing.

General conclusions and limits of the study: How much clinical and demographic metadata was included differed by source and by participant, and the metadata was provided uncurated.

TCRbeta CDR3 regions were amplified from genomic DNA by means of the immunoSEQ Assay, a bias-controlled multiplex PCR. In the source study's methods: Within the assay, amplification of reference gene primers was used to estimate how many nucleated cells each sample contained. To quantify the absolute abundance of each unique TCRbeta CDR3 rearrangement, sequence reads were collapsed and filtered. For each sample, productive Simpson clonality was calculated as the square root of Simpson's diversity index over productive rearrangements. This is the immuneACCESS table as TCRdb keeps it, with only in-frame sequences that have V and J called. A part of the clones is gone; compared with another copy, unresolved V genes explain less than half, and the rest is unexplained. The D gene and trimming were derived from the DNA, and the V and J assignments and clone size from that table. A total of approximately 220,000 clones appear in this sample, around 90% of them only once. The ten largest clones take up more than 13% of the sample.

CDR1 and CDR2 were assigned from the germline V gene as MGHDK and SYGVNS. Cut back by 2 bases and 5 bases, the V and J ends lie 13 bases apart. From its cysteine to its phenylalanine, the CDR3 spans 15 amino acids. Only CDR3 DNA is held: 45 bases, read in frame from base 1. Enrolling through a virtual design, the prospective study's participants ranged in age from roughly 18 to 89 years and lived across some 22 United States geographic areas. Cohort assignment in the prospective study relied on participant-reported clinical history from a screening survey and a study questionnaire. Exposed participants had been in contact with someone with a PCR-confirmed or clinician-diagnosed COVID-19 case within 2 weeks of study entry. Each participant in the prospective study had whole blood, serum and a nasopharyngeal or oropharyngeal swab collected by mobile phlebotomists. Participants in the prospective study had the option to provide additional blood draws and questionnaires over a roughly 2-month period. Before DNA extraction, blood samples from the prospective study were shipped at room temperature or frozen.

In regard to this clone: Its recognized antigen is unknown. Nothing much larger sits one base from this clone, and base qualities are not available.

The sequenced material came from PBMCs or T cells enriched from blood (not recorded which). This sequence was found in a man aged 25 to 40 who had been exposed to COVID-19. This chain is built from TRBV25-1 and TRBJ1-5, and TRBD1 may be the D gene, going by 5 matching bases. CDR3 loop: CASSEQGGDHQPQHF. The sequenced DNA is TGTGCCAGCAGTGAACAGGGCGGGGATCATCAGCCCCAGCATTTT.